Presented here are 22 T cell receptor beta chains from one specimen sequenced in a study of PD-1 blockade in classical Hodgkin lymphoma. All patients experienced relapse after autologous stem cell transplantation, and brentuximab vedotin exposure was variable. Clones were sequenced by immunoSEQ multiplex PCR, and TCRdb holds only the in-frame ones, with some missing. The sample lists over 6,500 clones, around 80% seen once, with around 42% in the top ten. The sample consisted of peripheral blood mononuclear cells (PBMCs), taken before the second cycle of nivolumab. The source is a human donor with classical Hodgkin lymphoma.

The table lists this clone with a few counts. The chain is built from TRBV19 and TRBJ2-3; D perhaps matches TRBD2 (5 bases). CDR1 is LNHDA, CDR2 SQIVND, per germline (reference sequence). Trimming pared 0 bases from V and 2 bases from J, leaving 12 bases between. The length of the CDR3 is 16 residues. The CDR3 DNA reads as TGTGCCAGTAGTATAGAAGGCGGGCGACTCACAGATACGCAGTATTTT. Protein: CASSIEGGRLTDTQYF.

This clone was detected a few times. CDR3 sequence (DNA): TGCGCCAGCAGCCAAGGGACTCATGGCTACACCTTC. The encoded protein is CASSQGTHGYTF. The chain has TRBV4-1 and TRBJ1-2; no clear D gene. This CDR3 region has 12 residues. The V gene's germline CDR1 is MGHRA and CDR2 YSYEKL. Deletions cut 1 base from V and 6 bases from J, with 6 bases between.

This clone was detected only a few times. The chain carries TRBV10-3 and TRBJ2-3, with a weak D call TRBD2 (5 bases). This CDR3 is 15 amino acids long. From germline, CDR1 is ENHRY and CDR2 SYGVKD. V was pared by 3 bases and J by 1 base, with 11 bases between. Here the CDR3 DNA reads TGTGCCATCAGTGATGGGGAGTCCGGCACAGATACGCAGTATTTT. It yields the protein CAISDGESGTDTQYF.

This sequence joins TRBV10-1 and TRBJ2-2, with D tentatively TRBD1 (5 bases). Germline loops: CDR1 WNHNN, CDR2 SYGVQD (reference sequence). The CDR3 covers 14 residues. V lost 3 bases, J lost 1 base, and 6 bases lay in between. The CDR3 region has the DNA TGCGCCAGCAGTGAAGGACAGAACACCGGGGAGCTGTTTTTT. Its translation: CASSEGQNTGELFF.

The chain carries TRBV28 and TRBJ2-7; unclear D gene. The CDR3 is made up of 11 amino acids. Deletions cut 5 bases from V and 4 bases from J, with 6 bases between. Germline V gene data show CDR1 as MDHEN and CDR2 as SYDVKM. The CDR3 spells CASSIRYEQYF. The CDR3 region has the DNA TGTGCCAGCAGTATTCGGTACGAGCAGTACTTC.

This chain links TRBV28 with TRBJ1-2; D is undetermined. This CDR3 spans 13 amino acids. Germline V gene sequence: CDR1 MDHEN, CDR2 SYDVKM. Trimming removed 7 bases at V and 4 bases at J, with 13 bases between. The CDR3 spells CASTTQRPYGYTF. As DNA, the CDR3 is TGTGCCAGCACCACACAGAGACCCTATGGCTACACCTTC.

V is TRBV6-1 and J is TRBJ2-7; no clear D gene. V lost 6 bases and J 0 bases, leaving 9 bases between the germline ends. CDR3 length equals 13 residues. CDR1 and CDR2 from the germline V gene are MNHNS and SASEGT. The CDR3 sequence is CASRVPSSYEQYF. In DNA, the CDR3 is TGTGCCAGCAGGGTCCCGAGCTCCTACGAGCAGTACTTC.

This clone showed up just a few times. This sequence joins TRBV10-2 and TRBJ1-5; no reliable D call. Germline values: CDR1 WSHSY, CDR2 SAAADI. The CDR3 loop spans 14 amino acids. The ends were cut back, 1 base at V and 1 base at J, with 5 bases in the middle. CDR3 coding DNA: TGCGCCAGCAGTGAGTACCGGAGCAATCAGCCCCAGCATTTT. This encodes CASSEYRSNQPQHF.

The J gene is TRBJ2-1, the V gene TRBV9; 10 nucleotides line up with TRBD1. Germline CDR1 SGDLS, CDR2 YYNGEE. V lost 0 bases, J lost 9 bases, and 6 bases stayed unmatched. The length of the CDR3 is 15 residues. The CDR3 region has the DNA TGTGCCAGCAGCGTAGACGGGACAGGGGATCGTGAGCAGTTCTTC. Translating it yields CASSVDGTGDREQFF.

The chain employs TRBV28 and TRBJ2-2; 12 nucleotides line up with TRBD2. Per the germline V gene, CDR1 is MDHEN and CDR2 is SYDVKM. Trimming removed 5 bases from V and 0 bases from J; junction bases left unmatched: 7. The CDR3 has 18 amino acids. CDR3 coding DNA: TGTGCCAGCAGTGAGACTAGCGGGAGTCCTGCGAACACCGGGGAGCTGTTTTTT. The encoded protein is CASSETSGSPANTGELFF.

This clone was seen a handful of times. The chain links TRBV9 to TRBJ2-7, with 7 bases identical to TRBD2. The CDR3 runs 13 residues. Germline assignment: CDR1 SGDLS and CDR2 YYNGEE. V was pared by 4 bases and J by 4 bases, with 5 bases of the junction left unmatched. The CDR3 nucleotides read TGTGCCAGCAGCCGGGTAGCGGGTTACGAGCAGTACTTC. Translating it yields CASSRVAGYEQYF.

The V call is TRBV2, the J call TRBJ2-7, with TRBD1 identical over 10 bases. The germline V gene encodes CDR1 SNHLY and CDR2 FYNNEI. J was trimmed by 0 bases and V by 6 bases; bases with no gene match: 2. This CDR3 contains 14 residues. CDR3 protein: CASSGQGGSYEQYF. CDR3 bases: TGTGCCAGCAGCGGACAGGGGGGCTCCTACGAGCAGTACTTC.

The CDR3 DNA reads TGTGCCAGTAGTTCGTTACTGGCCACCGGGGAGCTGTTTTTT. This encodes CASSSLLATGELFF. The gene calls are TRBV19 and TRBJ2-2; D uncertain. The CDR3 is 14 residues long. The V end lost 5 bases, the J end lost 4 bases, and 11 bases lay between the germline ends. Per germline, CDR1 LNHDA and CDR2 SQIVND (reference sequence).

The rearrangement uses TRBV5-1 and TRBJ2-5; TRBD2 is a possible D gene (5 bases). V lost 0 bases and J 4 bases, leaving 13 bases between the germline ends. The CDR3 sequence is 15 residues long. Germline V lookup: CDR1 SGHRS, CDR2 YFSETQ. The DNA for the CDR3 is TGCGCCAGCAGCTTGGGTGGGGTCGGGATAGAGACCCAGTACTTC. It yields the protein CASSLGGVGIETQYF.

The chain's CDR3 is CASSYSTGSETQYF. The DNA of the CDR3 is TGTGCCAGCAGTTACTCGACGGGTTCGGAGACCCAGTACTTC. J is TRBJ2-5 and V is TRBV6-5; D gene ambiguous. Germline lookup yields CDR1 MNHEY and CDR2 SVGAGI. There are 14 residues in the CDR3. Between the trimmed V and J ends, which lost 0 bases and 5 bases, there was a span of 10 bases.

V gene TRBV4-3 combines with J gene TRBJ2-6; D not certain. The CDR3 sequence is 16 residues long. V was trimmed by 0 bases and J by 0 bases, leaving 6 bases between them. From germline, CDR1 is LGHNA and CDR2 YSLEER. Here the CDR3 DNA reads TGCGCCAGCAGCCAAGAGTCCTTCTCTGGGGCCAACGTCCTGACTTTC. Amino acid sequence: CASSQESFSGANVLTF.

CDR3 sequence reads: CASSEGQYNEQFF. The CDR3 nucleotides read TGTGCCAGCAGTGAAGGCCAATACAATGAGCAGTTCTTC. The chain couples TRBV2 to TRBJ2-1; D gene ambiguous. Deletions cut 1 base from V and 4 bases from J, with 5 bases between. The CDR3 is 13 residues long. Per the germline V gene, CDR1 is SNHLY and CDR2 is FYNNEI.

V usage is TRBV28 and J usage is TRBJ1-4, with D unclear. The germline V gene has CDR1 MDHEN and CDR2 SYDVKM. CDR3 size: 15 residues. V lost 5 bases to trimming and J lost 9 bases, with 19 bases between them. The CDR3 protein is CASSPLKVGAQKLFF. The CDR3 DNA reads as TGTGCCAGCAGTCCCCTTAAGGTGGGCGCACAAAAACTGTTTTTT. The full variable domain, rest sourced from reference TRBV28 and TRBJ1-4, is DVKVTQSSRYLVKRTGEKVFLECVQDMDHENMFWYRQDPGLGLRLIYFSYDVKMKEKGDIPEGYSVSREKKERFSLILESASTNQTSMYLCASSPLKVGAQKLFFGSGTQLSVL.

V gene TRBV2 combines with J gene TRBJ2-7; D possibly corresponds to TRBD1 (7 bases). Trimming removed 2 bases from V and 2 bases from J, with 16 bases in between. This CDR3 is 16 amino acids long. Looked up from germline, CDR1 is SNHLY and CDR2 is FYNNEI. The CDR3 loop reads CASSEMEGAWAYEQYF. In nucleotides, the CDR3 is TGTGCCAGCAGTGAAATGGAGGGGGCTTGGGCCTACGAGCAGTACTTC. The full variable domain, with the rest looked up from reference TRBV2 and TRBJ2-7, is EPEVTQTPSHQVTQMGQEVILRCVPISNHLYFYWYRQILGQKVEFLVSFYNNEISEKSEIFDDQFSVERPDGSNFTLKIRSTKLEDSAMYFCASSEMEGAWAYEQYFGPGTRLTVT.

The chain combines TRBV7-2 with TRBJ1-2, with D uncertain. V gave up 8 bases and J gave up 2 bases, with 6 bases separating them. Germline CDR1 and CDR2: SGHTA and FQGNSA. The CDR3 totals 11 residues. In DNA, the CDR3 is TGTGCCAGCGAGATGAACTATGGCTACACCTTC. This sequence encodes CASEMNYGYTF.

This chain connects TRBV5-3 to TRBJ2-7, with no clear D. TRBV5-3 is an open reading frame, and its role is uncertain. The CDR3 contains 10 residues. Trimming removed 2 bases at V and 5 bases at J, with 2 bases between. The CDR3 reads CARSLDEQYF. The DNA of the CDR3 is TGTGCCAGAAGCTTAGACGAGCAGTACTTC.

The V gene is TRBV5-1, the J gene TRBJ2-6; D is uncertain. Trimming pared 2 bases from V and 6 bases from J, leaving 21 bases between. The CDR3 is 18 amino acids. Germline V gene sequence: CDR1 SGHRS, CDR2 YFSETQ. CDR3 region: CASSFSFPDGRKANVLTF. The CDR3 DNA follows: TGCGCCAGCAGCTTTTCTTTCCCGGACGGTCGTAAGGCCAACGTCCTGACTTTC.